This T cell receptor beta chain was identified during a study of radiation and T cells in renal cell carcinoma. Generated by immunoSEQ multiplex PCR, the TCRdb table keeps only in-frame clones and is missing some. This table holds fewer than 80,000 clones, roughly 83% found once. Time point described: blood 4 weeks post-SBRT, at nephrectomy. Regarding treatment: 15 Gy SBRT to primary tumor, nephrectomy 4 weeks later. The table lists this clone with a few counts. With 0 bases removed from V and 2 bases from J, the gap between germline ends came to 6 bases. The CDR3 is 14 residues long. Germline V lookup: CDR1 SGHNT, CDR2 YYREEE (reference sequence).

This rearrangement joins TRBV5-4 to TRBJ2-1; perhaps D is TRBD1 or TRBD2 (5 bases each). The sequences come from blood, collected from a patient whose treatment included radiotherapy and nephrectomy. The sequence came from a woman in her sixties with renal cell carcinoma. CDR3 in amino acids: CASSLAGPYNEQFF. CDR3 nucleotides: TGTGCCAGCAGCTTGGCGGGGCCCTACAATGAGCAGTTCTTC.